A single sample gave rise to the 29 T cell receptor beta chains below, sequenced in a study of cytomegalovirus exposure and HLA in healthy donors. The method was immunoSEQ multiplex PCR; TCRdb's version includes in-frame clones alone and lacks a portion of them. This table holds around 200,000 clones, roughly 80% found once. Sequenced material: PBMCs. The receptors were gathered from a woman under 30 in good health and CMV-seropositive.

The rearrangement links TRBV19 to TRBJ1-5, with TRBD1 as a possible D gene (5 bases). Deletions cut 6 bases from V and 2 bases from J, with 17 bases between. Germline CDR1 and CDR2: LNHDA and SQIVND (reference sequence). The CDR3 extends over 16 amino acids. The DNA of the CDR3 is TGTGCCAGTAGCGGGACCCCGGGGGGTCGCAATCAGCCCCAGCATTTT. As protein: CASSGTPGGRNQPQHF.

The chain uses TRBV5-6 and TRBJ1-1; 9 bases line up with TRBD1. The CDR3 contains 17 residues. Trimming removed 0 bases from V and 2 bases from J; junction bases left unmatched: 8. From germline, CDR1 is SGHDT and CDR2 YYEEEE. CDR3 loop: CASSLAGGTGFNTEAFF. The DNA for the CDR3 is TGTGCCAGCAGCTTGGCCGGAGGGACAGGGTTTAACACTGAAGCTTTCTTT. The variable domain in full, with the rest retrieved from reference TRBV5-6 and TRBJ1-1, is DAGVTQSPTHLIKTRGQQVTLRCSPKSGHDTVSWYQQALGQGPQFIFQYYEEEERQRGNFPDRFSGHQFPNYSSELNVNALLLGDSALYLCASSLAGGTGFNTEAFFGQGTRLTVV.

The genes are TRBV4-3 and TRBJ1-2; D may be TRBD1 (5 bases). Germline CDR1 LGHNA, CDR2 YSLEER. This CDR3 spans 15 amino acids. V lost 0 bases and J lost 2, with 10 bases in between. The chain's CDR3 is CASSQDKGLNYGYTF. CDR3 sequence (DNA): TGCGCCAGCAGCCAAGATAAGGGGCTAAACTATGGCTACACCTTC.

The chain couples TRBV9 to TRBJ2-7; D is undetermined. The CDR3 is 15 amino acids. Per the germline V gene, CDR1 is SGDLS and CDR2 is YYNGEE. Trimming removed 1 base from V and 6 bases from J, with 17 bases in between. The CDR3 bases are TGTGCCAGCAGCGTAAAGGCAGGATCCATTCCCGAGCAGTACTTC. Translating gives CASSVKAGSIPEQYF.

The chain's CDR3 is CASSSSGPTDTQYF. In DNA form, the CDR3 reads TGTGCCAGCAGCTCCAGCGGTCCCACAGATACGCAGTATTTT. The V gene is TRBV7-3, the J gene TRBJ2-3, with D perhaps matching TRBD2 (5 bases). This CDR3 spans 14 amino acids. Germline V gives CDR1 SGHTA, CDR2 FQGTGA. V lost 4 bases and J 2 bases, leaving 10 bases between the germline ends.

The chain has TRBV6-6 and TRBJ1-6; TRBD1 is a possible D gene (5 bases). This CDR3 is 13 amino acids long. Germline values: CDR1 MNHNY, CDR2 SVGAGI (reference sequence). Trimming stripped 6 bases from V and 6 bases from J, with 9 bases between. The CDR3 region is CASREDSNSPLHF. The CDR3 DNA follows: TGTGCCAGCAGAGAAGACAGTAATTCACCCCTCCACTTT.

In this sample, this clone turned up a few times. V is TRBV7-9 and J is TRBJ1-2, with D hard to call. V was trimmed by 11 bases and J by 6 bases, leaving 13 bases between them. The CDR3 is 11 residues long. The germline V gene encodes CDR1 SEHNR and CDR2 FQNEAQ (reference sequence). The CDR3 nucleotides are TGTGCCGTAGGAGACGGGGATGGCTACACCTTC. This encodes CAVGDGDGYTF.

This clone was picked up one time. This rearrangement joins TRBV12-5 to TRBJ1-1, with 8 bases that match TRBD1. The V segment lost 3 bases and the J segment 0 bases; nucleotides outside the gene matches: 6. Germline V lookup: CDR1 LGHNT, CDR2 FRNRAP. There are 16 residues in the CDR3. Here the CDR3 DNA reads TGTGCTAGTGGTTTTGTCCGGACAGGGATGAACACTGAAGCTTTCTTT. This gives the protein CASGFVRTGMNTEAFF.

The chain uses TRBV19 and TRBJ1-5, with D tentatively TRBD1 (5 bases). This CDR3 is built from 16 residues. Trimming pared 3 bases from V and 5 bases from J, leaving 17 bases between. The V gene's germline CDR1 is LNHDA and CDR2 SQIVND (reference sequence). The CDR3 DNA reads TGTGCCAGTAGTATCGTGACAGAGTTAAAGTATCAGCCCCAGCATTTT. Translation gives CASSIVTELKYQPQHF.

The genes are TRBV18 and TRBJ2-7; D may be TRBD1 (6 bases). The germline CDR1 and CDR2 sequences are KGHSH and LQKENI. The V end was cut by 3 bases, the J end by 6 bases, with 15 bases between. The CDR3 sequence is 14 residues long. CDR3 loop: CASSPDRLDSEQYF. CDR3 nucleotide sequence: TGTGCCAGCTCACCCGACAGGTTGGACTCCGAGCAGTACTTC.

J is TRBJ2-3 and V is TRBV27; 8 nucleotides align to TRBD1. CDR1 is MNHEY and CDR2 is SMNVEV in the germline V gene (reference sequence). The CDR3 length is 14 residues. V lost 4 bases, J lost 10 bases, and 10 bases stayed unmatched. CDR3 sequence: CASSSPTGANAQYF. Here the CDR3 DNA reads TGTGCCAGCAGTTCACCGACAGGGGCTAACGCGCAGTATTTT.

The V and J genes are TRBV30 and TRBJ2-3, with TRBD2 matching over 9 bases. Germline loops: CDR1 GTSNPN, CDR2 SVGIG (reference sequence). CDR3 size: 16 residues. J lost 5 bases, V lost 4 bases, and 13 bases had no gene match. The CDR3 DNA reads TGTGCCTGGATTACTAACGAGCGGGGGGCCAGAGATACGCAGTATTTT. Amino acids: CAWITNERGARDTQYF.

The CDR3 nucleotides are TGTGCCAGCAGCCGAACAGGGGGCAGGTCGTGGGAGCAGTACTTC. Translated, it gives CASSRTGGRSWEQYF. The chain has TRBV7-9 and TRBJ2-7; 9 nucleotides agree with TRBD1. V trimming: 5 bases; J trimming: 7 bases; junction bases outside the gene matches: 12. The germline CDR1 and CDR2 sequences are SEHNR and FQNEAQ (reference sequence). The CDR3 spans 15 residues.

The chain is built from TRBV4-2 and TRBJ2-1, with TRBD1 matching over 8 bases. Germline V gene lookup returns CDR1 LGHNA and CDR2 YNFKEQ. CDR3 length: 16 amino acids. The V segment lost 0 bases and the J segment 4 bases; nucleotides outside the gene matches: 5. CDR3 loop: CASSQDLGTGYNEQFF. The CDR3 DNA reads TGTGCCAGCAGCCAAGATCTCGGGACAGGATACAATGAGCAGTTCTTC.

The V gene is TRBV5-6, the J gene TRBJ2-7; maybe TRBD1 (5 bases). The CDR3 has 16 amino acids. CDR1 is SGHDT and CDR2 is YYEEEE in the germline V gene. Trimming removed 0 bases from V and 0 bases from J, with 13 bases in between. CDR3 sequence: CASSLGPEGVSYEQYF. The CDR3 DNA is TGTGCCAGCAGCTTGGGTCCCGAAGGGGTCTCCTACGAGCAGTACTTC.

CDR3 bases: TGTGCCAGTAGTAGGGAGACTGCCTCCTACGAGCAGTACTTC. Translating it yields CASSRETASYEQYF. This chain connects TRBV19 to TRBJ2-7; weak D call: TRBD2 (5 bases). Germline V gene data show CDR1 as LNHDA and CDR2 as SQIVND (reference sequence). This CDR3 spans 14 amino acids. The V end was cut by 4 bases, the J end by 0 bases, with 10 bases between.

This rearrangement joins TRBV5-1 to TRBJ2-7, with D possibly being TRBD1 (6 bases). The CDR3 consists of 14 residues. V shed 0 bases and J shed 0 bases, with 7 bases lying between them. From germline, CDR1 is SGHRS and CDR2 YFSETQ. CDR3 in DNA: TGCGCCAGCAGCTTGGGGGACAACTCCTACGAGCAGTACTTC. Its protein product is CASSLGDNSYEQYF.

J is TRBJ1-1 and V is TRBV5-1; 8 nucleotides line up with TRBD1. V shed 3 bases and J 1 base; nucleotides not matched to a gene: 2. Germline V gene data show CDR1 as SGHRS and CDR2 as YFSETQ. The CDR3 consists of 14 residues. Here the CDR3 reads CASSSQGANTEAFF. CDR3 nucleotide sequence: TGCGCCAGCAGCTCGCAGGGGGCGAACACTGAAGCTTTCTTT.

This chain links TRBV28 with TRBJ2-4; 9 positions agree with TRBD1. The germline V gene has CDR1 MDHEN and CDR2 SYDVKM. Losses at the gene ends were 10 bases for V and 9 bases for J; bases not matched to a gene: 37. The CDR3 sequence is 22 residues long. The CDR3 nucleotides are TGTGCCACCACCCGACCTGACAGGGGGGAGGGTGGGTGGGGGTGGCTCGGGACCATTCAGTACTTC. Protein sequence: CATTRPDRGEGGWGWLGTIQYF. Combining the CDR3 with reference TRBV28 and TRBJ2-4 gives the whole variable domain DVKVTQSSRYLVKRTGEKVFLECVQDMDHENMFWYRQDPGLGLRLIYFSYDVKMKEKGDIPEGYSVSREKKERFSLILESASTNQTSMYLCATTRPDRGEGGWGWLGTIQYFGAGTRLSVL.

The V gene is TRBV9, the J gene TRBJ1-2, with 8 bases that match TRBD1. V was clipped by 0 bases and J by 4 bases; unmatched bases: 5. CDR1 SGDLS and CDR2 YYNGEE come from the germline V gene. The CDR3 is 15 amino acids. CDR3 nucleotide sequence: TGTGCCAGCAGCGTAGAGGGACAGGACGCCTATGGCTACACCTTC. It specifies CASSVEGQDAYGYTF.

The chain links TRBV7-6 to TRBJ1-4; the D gene is possibly TRBD1 (5 bases). From germline, CDR1 is SGHVS and CDR2 FNYEAQ. This CDR3 has 13 residues. Trimming took off 5 bases at V and 5 bases at J, with 9 bases between the two ends. The CDR3 nucleotides are TGTGCCAGCAGCACCCGGGGGAATGAAAAACTGTTTTTT. It yields the protein CASSTRGNEKLFF.

This chain uses TRBV6-1 with TRBJ1-1, with 9 bases identical to TRBD1. Germline V gives CDR1 MNHNS, CDR2 SASEGT. With 4 bases clipped from V and 1 base from J, the junction kept 7 bases outside the gene matches. This CDR3 contains 16 residues. The CDR3 loop reads CASSVPGTGRNTEAFF. The CDR3 nucleotides are TGTGCCAGCAGTGTTCCCGGGACAGGGAGGAACACTGAAGCTTTCTTT.

This clone was counted a few times. In nucleotides, the CDR3 is TGCGCCAGCCGCGACCGACAGGGGGTCTCACCCCTCCACTTT. It encodes CASRDRQGVSPLHF. The genes are TRBV5-1 and TRBJ1-6; 9 positions match TRBD1. Germline trimming cut 7 bases from V and 10 bases from J; bases unmatched to any gene: 9. Looked up from germline, CDR1 is SGHRS and CDR2 is YFSETQ. The CDR3 sequence is 14 residues long.

The V gene is TRBV25-1, the J gene TRBJ2-5, with D perhaps matching TRBD2 (7 bases). V shed 4 bases and J shed 7 bases, with 25 bases lying between them. CDR3 length equals 17 residues. CDR1 and CDR2 (germline): MGHDK, SYGVNS. The CDR3 is CASSVGRGGPLSGTQYF. CDR3 DNA sequence: TGTGCCAGCAGTGTAGGAAGGGGGGGGCCCCTCAGCGGGACCCAGTACTTC.

This clone came up once. This sequence joins TRBV18 and TRBJ2-7; D possibly corresponds to TRBD2 (6 bases). The CDR3 has 13 residues. Per the germline V gene, CDR1 is KGHSH and CDR2 is LQKENI. V dropped 0 bases and J dropped 6 bases, with 9 bases sitting between them. The DNA for the CDR3 is TGTGCCAGCTCACCACCGACGGGGGTCGAGCAGTACTTC. Translated, it gives CASSPPTGVEQYF.

The chain has TRBV9 and TRBJ2-3; D may be TRBD1 (6 bases). V was clipped by 3 bases and J by 2 bases, with 16 bases between them. Germline assignment: CDR1 SGDLS and CDR2 YYNGEE. This CDR3 comprises 16 residues. CDR3 bases: TGTGCCAGCAGCGACCGAATCGGGGACAACACAGATACGCAGTATTTT. Translation: CASSDRIGDNTDTQYF.

The chain links TRBV4-3 to TRBJ1-6; TRBD1 might be the D (6 bases). The CDR3 runs 15 residues. V shed 1 base and J shed 5 bases, with 9 bases lying between them. Per the germline V gene, CDR1 is LGHNA and CDR2 is YSLEER. This CDR3 reads CASSQVDSNNSPLHF. The CDR3 DNA is TGCGCCAGCAGCCAAGTGGACAGCAATAATTCACCCCTCCACTTT.

The rearrangement links TRBV6-1 to TRBJ1-3, with D perhaps TRBD1 (6 bases). With 6 bases removed from V and 3 bases from J, the gap between germline ends came to 12 bases. From germline, CDR1 is MNHNS and CDR2 SASEGT. The CDR3 length is 14 residues. In DNA, the CDR3 is TGTGCCAGCAGGGGGGGGGCTAGTGGAAACACCATATATTTT. Its translation is CASRGGASGNTIYF.

The genes are TRBV19 and TRBJ2-6; the D gene is possibly TRBD1 (5 bases). Trimming pared 10 bases from V and 4 bases from J, leaving 11 bases between. Germline CDR1 reads LNHDA; CDR2 reads SQIVND (reference sequence). The length of the CDR3 is 13 residues. The DNA for the CDR3 is TGTGCCACTAAGGGGTCCGGGGCCAACGTCCTGACTTTC. It translates to CATKGSGANVLTF.